The next 29 T cell receptor beta chains were all read from a single sample in a study of cytomegalovirus exposure and HLA in healthy donors. PCR amplification relied on 60 Vbeta primers (plus 13 Jbeta primers). Repertoires were generated with immunoSEQ multiplex PCR, while TCRdb's copy carries only in-frame clones and drops some. The sample records 150,000 to 200,000 clones, 65% to 80% being singletons. The specimen sequenced was PBMCs. Source of these receptors: a woman between 45 and 60 years old in good health and CMV-seropositive.

By its share, this clone is large. The J gene is TRBJ1-5, the V gene TRBV9; tentative D call: TRBD1 (6 bases). With 4 bases removed from V and 1 base from J, the gap between germline ends came to 15 bases. From germline, CDR1 is SGDLS and CDR2 YYNGEE. The CDR3 covers 16 residues. CDR3 amino acids: CASSLRGGTSNQPQHF. The CDR3 bases are TGTGCCAGCAGCCTGAGGGGGGGAACAAGCAATCAGCCCCAGCATTTT.

This chain joins TRBV12-5 and TRBJ2-1, with 11 bases lining up with TRBD1. In germline, CDR1 is LGHNT, CDR2 FRNRAP. The CDR3 extends over 17 amino acids. V gave up 1 base and J gave up 8 bases; unmatched junction bases: 10. This CDR3 is CASGLGPTRDRGDEQFF. In DNA form, the CDR3 reads TGTGCTAGTGGTTTGGGGCCAACCCGGGACAGGGGGGATGAGCAGTTCTTC.

This clone was seen a handful of times. The chain recombines TRBV29-1 with TRBJ2-6; D possibly corresponds to TRBD2 (7 bases). V dropped 0 bases and J dropped 4 bases, with 22 bases sitting between them. Germline loops: CDR1 SQVTM, CDR2 ANQGSEA. The CDR3 runs to 19 residues. In nucleotides, the CDR3 is TGCAGCGTTGAAGACGAAAGGGGGGGTCTACGACAGGGGGCCAACGTCCTGACTTTC. Its protein product is CSVEDERGGLRQGANVLTF.

This clone was counted a few times. The chain couples TRBV2 to TRBJ1-4; D gene uncertain. Per the germline V gene, CDR1 is SNHLY and CDR2 is FYNNEI. The CDR3 runs to 11 residues. Trimming cost V 4 bases and J 7 bases, with 4 bases left between them. CDR3: CASSVIEKLFF. CDR3 sequence (DNA): TGTGCCAGCAGTGTAATTGAAAAACTGTTTTTT. The whole variable domain, filled in from reference TRBV2 and TRBJ1-4, reads EPEVTQTPSHQVTQMGQEVILRCVPISNHLYFYWYRQILGQKVEFLVSFYNNEISEKSEIFDDQFSVERPDGSNFTLKIRSTKLEDSAMYFCASSVIEKLFFGSGTQLSVL.

In regard to this clone: Other DNA sequences of this sample code for an identical CDR3. This sequence joins TRBV6-5 and TRBJ2-2; TRBD2 is a possible D gene (7 bases). This CDR3 comprises 13 residues. Trimming took 7 bases from V and 3 from J, leaving 9 bases between them. CDR1 and CDR2 from the germline V gene are MNHEY and SVGAGI. CDR3 in DNA: TGTGCCAGCACGGGGGGCGACACCGGGGAGCTGTTTTTT. Translation gives CASTGGDTGELFF.

The chain couples TRBV2 to TRBJ1-5; D is uncertain. The CDR3 sequence is 13 residues long. V was pared by 2 bases and J by 10 bases, with 12 bases between. Germline V lookup: CDR1 SNHLY, CDR2 FYNNEI. Here the CDR3 reads CASSEIGEGPQHF. The CDR3 nucleotides are TGTGCCAGCAGTGAAATAGGCGAGGGACCCCAGCATTTT.

CDR3 DNA sequence: TGCAGCGCCACAAATTACCGGACAGGGAAGAACACTGAAGCTTTCTTT. Translation: CSATNYRTGKNTEAFF. The chain links TRBV29-1 to TRBJ1-1, with 8 bases aligning to TRBD1. From germline, CDR1 is SQVTM and CDR2 ANQGSEA. The CDR3 contains 16 residues. V trimming: 7 bases; J trimming: 1 base; junction bases outside the gene matches: 14.

This clone was detected only a few times. The rearrangement joins TRBV4-1 to TRBJ2-1, with D perhaps matching TRBD2 (5 bases). Trimming left V 1 base short and J 3 bases short, with 13 bases between. This CDR3 contains 16 residues. The germline gives CDR1 MGHRA, CDR2 YSYEKL. The CDR3 sequence: CASSQGLELVYNEQFF. DNA for the CDR3: TGCGCCAGCAGCCAAGGGCTAGAACTAGTCTACAATGAGCAGTTCTTC.

This chain uses TRBV2 with TRBJ1-1; the D gene is possibly TRBD1 (6 bases). The germline CDR1 and CDR2 sequences are SNHLY and FYNNEI. V gave up 3 bases and J gave up 5 bases, with 13 bases separating them. CDR3 size: 14 residues. The CDR3 sequence: CASSDQQGLTEAFF. DNA of the CDR3: TGTGCCAGCAGTGACCAACAGGGTCTTACTGAAGCTTTCTTT.

This clone has a handful of counts. V is TRBV6-5 and J is TRBJ2-7, with 9 bases identical to TRBD1. CDR1 is MNHEY and CDR2 is SVGAGI in the germline V gene. The CDR3 totals 15 residues. The V and J ends lost 6 bases and 6 bases, in that order; junction bases with no gene match: 12. The CDR3 reads CASRSPGQGKSEQYF. The CDR3, as DNA: TGTGCCAGCAGGTCACCGGGACAGGGTAAAAGCGAGCAGTACTTC.

This clone was picked up one time. The chain carries TRBV6-1 and TRBJ1-4; possible D gene TRBD1, 6 bases. Germline CDR1 and CDR2: MNHNS and SASEGT. Trimming cost V 6 bases and J 7 bases, with 12 bases left between them. The length of the CDR3 is 13 residues. CDR3 in amino acids: CASRRDTFEKLFF. The CDR3 DNA is TGTGCCAGCAGGAGGGACACGTTTGAAAAACTGTTTTTT.

The chain has TRBV27 and TRBJ1-2; perhaps TRBD1 as D (6 bases). The V end lost 4 bases, the J end lost 5 bases, and 11 bases lay between the germline ends. The CDR3 loop spans 13 amino acids. CDR1 and CDR2 from the germline V gene are MNHEY and SMNVEV (reference sequence). DNA for the CDR3: TGTGCCAGCAGTTCCAGGGGAGGGTATGGCTACACCTTC. Translated, it gives CASSSRGGYGYTF.

The chain is built from TRBV6-5 and TRBJ1-3; D perhaps matches TRBD1 (5 bases). The CDR3 length is 14 residues. Germline loops: CDR1 MNHEY, CDR2 SVGAGI. Trimming left V 7 bases short and J 4 bases short, with 14 bases between. CDR3 in amino acids: CASTTWGDGNTIYF. As DNA, the CDR3 is TGTGCCAGCACCACGTGGGGGGACGGAAACACCATATATTTT.

The J gene is TRBJ1-2, the V gene TRBV13; D perhaps matches TRBD1 (5 bases). V lost 6 bases to trimming and J lost 9 bases, with 14 bases between them. This CDR3 contains 12 residues. Germline V gene sequence: CDR1 PRHDT, CDR2 FYEKMQ (reference sequence). The chain's CDR3 is CASSFGGTRYTF. DNA for the CDR3: TGTGCCAGCAGTTTCGGGGGTACGCGCTACACCTTC.

CDR3 residues: CSVEDFRDRDRQPQHF. The DNA for the CDR3 is TGCAGCGTTGAAGATTTTCGGGACAGGGACAGACAGCCCCAGCATTTT. V usage is TRBV29-1 and J usage is TRBJ1-5, with TRBD1 identical over 9 bases. Germline trimming cut 0 bases from V and 7 bases from J; bases unmatched to any gene: 10. CDR3 length: 16 residues. Germline V CDR1 and CDR2: SQVTM, ANQGSEA. Together with reference TRBV29-1 and TRBJ1-5, the CDR3 gives the full variable domain: SAVISQKPSRDICQRGTSLTIQCQVDSQVTMMFWYRQQPGQSLTLIATANQGSEATYESGFVIDKFPISRPNLTFSTLTVSNMSPEDSSIYLCSVEDFRDRDRQPQHFGDGTRLSIL.

This sequence joins TRBV7-9 and TRBJ2-3, with D tentatively TRBD1 (6 bases). This CDR3 has 16 residues. Germline V gene data show CDR1 as SEHNR and CDR2 as FQNEAQ (reference sequence). V lost 6 bases and J lost 0, with 16 bases in between. DNA of the CDR3: TGTGCCAGCAGTCCACAGGGAACCCTTAGCACAGATACGCAGTATTTT. Translating gives CASSPQGTLSTDTQYF.

In its sample, this clone was seen a few times. The chain links TRBV5-6 to TRBJ2-1; no firm D call. The germline V and J ends were trimmed by 3 bases and 7 bases, with 17 bases remaining between them. The length of the CDR3 is 15 residues. The V gene's germline CDR1 is SGHDT and CDR2 YYEEEE. The CDR3, as DNA: TGTGCCAGCAGCTCAGGATTAGACCGGTATAATGAGCAGTTCTTC. Its protein product is CASSSGLDRYNEQFF.

In this sample, this clone turned up a few times. The genes are TRBV11-3 and TRBJ2-7; tentative D call: TRBD1 (5 bases). The germline V gene encodes CDR1 SGHNT and CDR2 YENEEA. This CDR3 is built from 12 residues. V dropped 3 bases and J dropped 4 bases, with 7 bases sitting between them. Written as DNA, the CDR3 is TGTGCCAGCAGCTTGACAGCTTACGAGCAGTACTTC. It translates to CASSLTAYEQYF.

About this clone itself: The sample carries other DNA sequences with the same CDR3. The chain combines TRBV28 with TRBJ2-7; 12 nucleotides align to TRBD1. J gave up 3 bases and V 2 bases, and 5 bases lay outside the gene matches. The CDR3 extends over 16 amino acids. The germline V gene has CDR1 MDHEN and CDR2 SYDVKM. CDR3 residues: CASSLLGTGGIYEQYF. The CDR3 DNA follows: TGTGCCAGCAGTTTACTTGGGACAGGGGGCATCTACGAGCAGTACTTC.

CDR3 coding DNA: TGTGCCAGCAGGCCTTCGGGACACTTTAGCAATCAGCCCCAGCATTTT. It codes for CASRPSGHFSNQPQHF. The chain couples TRBV6-6 to TRBJ1-5; tentative D call: TRBD1 (6 bases). The CDR3 covers 16 residues. V lost 6 bases, J lost 0 bases, and 15 bases lay in between. CDR1 is MNHNY, CDR2 SVGAGI, per germline (reference sequence).

The V gene is TRBV11-2, the J gene TRBJ2-7, with D unclear. The V end was cut by 0 bases, the J end by 3 bases, with 6 bases between. CDR1 is SGHAT and CDR2 is FQNNGV in the germline V gene. This CDR3 comprises 13 residues. The CDR3 reads CASSLDTYYEQYF. In nucleotides, the CDR3 is TGTGCCAGCAGCTTAGACACATACTACGAGCAGTACTTC.

The CDR3 sequence is CASSQDIAYPRTQHF. DNA of the CDR3: TGCGCCAGCAGCCAAGATATCGCATACCCTAGGACCCAGCATTTT. This chain connects TRBV4-1 to TRBJ1-5; D is unresolved. Germline CDR1 and CDR2: MGHRA and YSYEKL. The CDR3 extends over 15 amino acids. V was cut by 0 bases and J by 11 bases, with 17 bases left in between.

This clone was counted between two and nine times. This chain links TRBV27 with TRBJ1-4; D is unresolved. This CDR3 comprises 15 residues. Germline CDR1 and CDR2: MNHEY and SMNVEV (reference sequence). V lost 5 bases, J lost 8 bases, and 18 bases lay in between. The chain's CDR3 is CASSTRPTAREKLFF. CDR3 DNA: TGTGCCAGCAGTACCCGACCGACCGCGCGGGAAAAACTGTTTTTT.

This clone is a singleton in its sample. The chain recombines TRBV27 with TRBJ2-1; TRBD1 might be the D (6 bases). The CDR3 loop spans 17 amino acids. Trimming pared 4 bases from V and 2 bases from J, leaving 18 bases between. Germline V gene lookup returns CDR1 MNHEY and CDR2 SMNVEV (reference sequence). The CDR3 sequence: CASSSPLAGVTYNEQFF. The CDR3 nucleotides read TGTGCCAGCAGTTCACCCCTCGCAGGGGTAACCTACAATGAGCAGTTCTTC.

In its sample, this clone was seen a few times. Other nucleotide sequences in the sample specify the same CDR3. CDR3 nucleotide sequence: TGTGCCAGCAGCCAGCTCTTGGGACAGGGTAGTTCCAACTATGGCTACACCTTC. This encodes CASSQLLGQGSSNYGYTF. This sequence joins TRBV5-6 and TRBJ1-2; 9 bases fit TRBD1. After removal of 4 bases from V and 2 bases from J, the junction contained 15 bases not matched to a gene. The CDR3 is made up of 18 amino acids. CDR1 SGHDT and CDR2 YYEEEE come from the germline V gene.

The V gene is TRBV5-1, the J gene TRBJ2-2; maybe TRBD1 (5 bases). Trimming removed 5 bases at V and 1 base at J, with 12 bases between. This CDR3 is 15 amino acids long. Germline V gene data show CDR1 as SGHRS and CDR2 as YFSETQ. In DNA, the CDR3 is TGCGCCAGCAGAATGACAGCCCAGAACACCGGGGAGCTGTTTTTT. Amino acid sequence: CASRMTAQNTGELFF. The full variable domain, completed using reference TRBV5-1 and TRBJ2-2, is KAGVTQTPRYLIKTRGQQVTLSCSPISGHRSVSWYQQTPGQGLQFLFEYFSETQRNKGNFPGRFSGRQFSNSRSEMNVSTLELGDSALYLCASRMTAQNTGELFFGEGSRLTVL.

The chain recombines TRBV9 with TRBJ1-3; TRBD1 aligns across 10 bases. V lost 1 base and J lost 0; bases outside the gene matches: 7. Germline CDR1 SGDLS, CDR2 YYNGEE. The CDR3 extends over 18 amino acids. CDR3 in DNA: TGTGCCAGCAGCGTACGGGACAGGGGATATAGCTCTGGAAACACCATATATTTT. As protein: CASSVRDRGYSSGNTIYF.

This clone qualifies as medium-sized. This sequence joins TRBV4-2 and TRBJ1-2; TRBD1 might be the D (5 bases). CDR3 size: 14 residues. The germline V and J ends were trimmed by 3 bases and 5 bases, with 13 bases remaining between them. The germline V gene encodes CDR1 LGHNA and CDR2 YNFKEQ. CDR3 in amino acids: CASSHLDGGYGYTF. The CDR3 bases are TGTGCCAGCAGCCACCTCGACGGGGGTTATGGCTACACCTTC.

The chain links TRBV7-9 to TRBJ1-2; TRBD1 agrees at 7 bases. Germline V gene lookup returns CDR1 SEHNR and CDR2 FQNEAQ (reference sequence). After removal of 1 base from V and 5 bases from J, the junction contained 4 bases not matched to a gene. The CDR3 length is 14 residues. The CDR3 bases are TGTGCCAGCAGCTTAGTTGGGACAGAGTATGGCTACACCTTC. It is translated as CASSLVGTEYGYTF.